The clone carrying this T cell receptor beta chain came up many times. What it binds is unknown. The data stem from a study of T cells in Graves' hyperthyroidism and ophthalmopathy. Study-level background: The authors collected peripheral blood at initial diagnosis, before any treatment. Study results and caveats: Using 13 V-J features, a model discriminated ophthalmopathy from stable hyperthyroidism.

There were TCR beta CDR3 regions amplified from RNA transcripts. HTBI primers were the set used in a first-round RT-PCR of the TCR CDR3. TCRdb passed the multiplex PCR reads through MiXCR, listing each CDR3 protein once. The table records about 640,000 distinct CDR3 sequences, roughly 20% of them present only once. Patients were excluded for uncontrolled infection, other autoimmune disease, pregnancy or lactation. The specimen was blood. This clonotype was sampled from a man under 40 with Graves' ophthalmopathy.

CDR3 residues: CASTPNGQTSLTYEQYF. DNA for the CDR3: TGTGCCAGCACCCCAAACGGGCAGACCTCATTAACCTACGAGCAGTACTTC. The chain carries TRBV6-1 and TRBJ2-7; D not resolved. The V end was cut by 7 bases, the J end by 2 bases, with 24 bases between. Per germline, CDR1 MNHNS and CDR2 SASEGT. This CDR3 is 17 amino acids long.